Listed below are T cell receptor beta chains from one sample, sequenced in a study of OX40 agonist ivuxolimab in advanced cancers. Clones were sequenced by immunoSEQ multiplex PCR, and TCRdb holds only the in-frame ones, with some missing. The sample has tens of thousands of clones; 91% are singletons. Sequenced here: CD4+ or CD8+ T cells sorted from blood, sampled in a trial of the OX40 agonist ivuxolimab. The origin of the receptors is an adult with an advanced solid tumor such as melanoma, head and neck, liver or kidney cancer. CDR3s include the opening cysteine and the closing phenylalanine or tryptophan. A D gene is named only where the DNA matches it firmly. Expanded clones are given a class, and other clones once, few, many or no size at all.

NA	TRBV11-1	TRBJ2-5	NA	CASTPGELETQYF	TGTGCCAGCACACCCGGGGAATTGGAGACCCAGTACTTC
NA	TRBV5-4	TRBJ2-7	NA	CASSATGSRSEQYF	TGTGCCAGCAGCGCAACGGGCAGCCGATCCGAGCAGTACTTC
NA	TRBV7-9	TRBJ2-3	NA	CAIGTDTQYF	TGTGCCATTGGGACAGATACGCAGTATTTT
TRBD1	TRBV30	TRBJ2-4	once	CAWSVLTGSFKLAKNIQYF	TGTGCCTGGAGTGTACTGACAGGGAGTTTTAAGCTAGCCAAAAACATTCAGTACTTC
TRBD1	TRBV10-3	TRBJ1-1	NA	CASSPRGETEAFF	TGTGCCTCCAGTCCCAGGGGGGAGACTGAAGCTTTCTTT
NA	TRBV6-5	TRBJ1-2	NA	CASSSSVSGYTF	TGTGCCAGCAGTTCCTCGGTTAGCGGCTACACCTTC
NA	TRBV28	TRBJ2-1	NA	CASSNPPLVNEQFF	TGTGCCAGCAGCAATCCACCCCTAGTCAATGAGCAGTTCTTC
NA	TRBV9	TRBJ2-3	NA	CASTRDLTDTQYF	TGTGCCAGCACCAGGGACCTCACAGATACGCAGTATTTT
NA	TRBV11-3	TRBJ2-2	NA	CASSSRVGTGELFF	TGTGCCAGCAGCTCCAGGGTGGGGACCGGGGAGCTGTTTTTT
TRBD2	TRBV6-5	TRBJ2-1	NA	CASAGGYEQFF	TGTGCCAGCGCGGGGGGGTATGAGCAGTTCTTC
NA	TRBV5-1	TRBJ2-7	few	CASSLGTVSYEQYF	TGCGCCAGCAGCTTGGGGACCGTCAGTTACGAGCAGTACTTC
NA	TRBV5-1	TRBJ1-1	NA	CASSSTGGNTEAFF	TGCGCCAGCAGCTCGACAGGTGGGAACACTGAAGCTTTCTTT
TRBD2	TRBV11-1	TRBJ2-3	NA	CASSLSGSLPDTQYF	TGTGCCAGCAGCTTAAGCGGGAGTCTCCCAGATACGCAGTATTTT
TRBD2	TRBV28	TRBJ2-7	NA	CASSSGLAGLYEQYF	TGTGCCAGCAGTTCCGGACTAGCGGGTCTCTACGAGCAGTACTTC
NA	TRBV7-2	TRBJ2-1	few	CASSPGGGVSHEQFF	TGTGCCAGCAGCCCAGGTGGGGGAGTATCACATGAGCAGTTCTTC
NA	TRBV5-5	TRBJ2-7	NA	CASGPPPPPGQSSYEQYF	TGTGCCAGCGGACCCCCACCCCCCCCGGGCCAGAGCTCCTACGAGCAGTACTTC
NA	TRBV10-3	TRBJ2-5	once	CAISAKEETQYF	TGTGCCATCAGTGCGAAGGAAGAGACCCAGTACTTC
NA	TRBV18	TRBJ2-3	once	CASSPMGRQDTQYF	TGTGCCAGCTCACCAATGGGAAGACAGGATACGCAGTATTTT
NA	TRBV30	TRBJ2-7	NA	CAWSVQGLLIYEQYF	TGTGCCTGGAGTGTACAGGGTCTCCTTATCTACGAGCAGTACTTC
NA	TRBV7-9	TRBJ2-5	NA	CASSLRGPSETQYF	TGTGCCAGCAGCTTACGGGGGCCCTCGGAGACCCAGTACTTC
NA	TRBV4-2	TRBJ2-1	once	CASSSAAYNEQFF	TGTGCCAGCAGCTCGGCGGCCTACAATGAGCAGTTCTTC
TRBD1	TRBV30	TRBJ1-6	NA	CAWAKGGQNSPLHF	TGTGCCTGGGCCAAAGGGGGACAGAATTCACCCCTCCACTTT
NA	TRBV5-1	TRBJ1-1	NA	CASSPGTGGTEAFF	TGCGCCAGCAGCCCCGGGACTGGGGGGACTGAAGCTTTCTTT
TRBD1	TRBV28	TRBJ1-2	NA	CASSLSQGALGYTF	TGTGCCAGCAGTTTATCCCAGGGGGCCCTTGGCTACACCTTC
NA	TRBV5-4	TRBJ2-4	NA	CASSQPSPERTIQYF	TGTGCCAGCAGCCAACCGTCCCCTGAGAGGACCATTCAGTACTTC